A selection of T cell receptor beta chains follows, all from one sample in a study of a mutant IDH1 vaccine in newly diagnosed glioma. The table came from immunoSEQ multiplex PCR; TCRdb's copy has only in-frame clones and leaves some out. The sample records 60,000 to 75,000 clones, about 80% being singletons. Their specific antigens are unknown. The source material was PBMCs, sampled from a glioma patient whose treatment included an IDH1 peptide vaccine. These receptor sequences come from a man aged 30 to 45 with glioma. The CDR3 runs from the conserved cysteine through the conserved F or W. Each record gives: V gene, J gene, D gene, clone size, CDR3 protein, CDR3 DNA. A D gene is named only where the DNA matches it firmly. Some rows have no size entry. The others give once, few or many, or a class for an expanded clone.

v_gene: TRBV28; j_gene: TRBJ1-1; d_gene: .; abundance: .; CDR3aa: CASSYQPHTEAFF; CDR3nt: TGTGCCAGCAGTTACCAACCACACACTGAAGCTTTCTTT
v_gene: TRBV18; j_gene: TRBJ1-1; d_gene: .; abundance: .; CDR3aa: CASSLNPNTEAFF; CDR3nt: TGTGCCAGCTCGCTTAACCCGAACACTGAAGCTTTCTTT
v_gene: TRBV6-5; j_gene: TRBJ1-6; d_gene: TRBD1; abundance: .; CDR3aa: CASSSRGRDSPLHF; CDR3nt: TGTGCCAGCAGTTCCAGGGGGCGAGATTCACCCCTCCACTTT
v_gene: TRBV13; j_gene: TRBJ1-1; d_gene: .; abundance: .; CDR3aa: CASSLGAEENTEAFF; CDR3nt: TGTGCCAGCAGCTTAGGGGCAGAAGAGAACACTGAAGCTTTCTTT
v_gene: TRBV7-3; j_gene: TRBJ1-6; d_gene: .; abundance: .; CDR3aa: CAGGWRARSPLHF; CDR3nt: TGTGCCGGCGGTTGGAGGGCTCGGTCACCCCTCCACTTT
v_gene: TRBV7-9; j_gene: TRBJ2-7; d_gene: TRBD2; abundance: few; CDR3aa: CASSLEGPSGYEQYF; CDR3nt: TGTGCCAGCAGCTTAGAAGGCCCTAGCGGATACGAGCAGTACTTC
v_gene: TRBV7-2; j_gene: TRBJ1-2; d_gene: .; abundance: .; CDR3aa: CASSPGPANYGYTF; CDR3nt: TGTGCCAGCAGCCCGGGGCCTGCTAACTATGGCTACACCTTC
v_gene: TRBV30; j_gene: TRBJ1-4; d_gene: TRBD1; abundance: .; CDR3aa: CAWSQGGAGEKLFF; CDR3nt: TGTGCCTGGAGCCAGGGGGGGGCGGGTGAAAAACTGTTTTTT
v_gene: TRBV6-6; j_gene: TRBJ1-5; d_gene: .; abundance: .; CDR3aa: CASSTIGNQPQHF; CDR3nt: TGTGCCAGCAGCACAATCGGCAATCAGCCCCAGCATTTT
v_gene: TRBV14; j_gene: TRBJ1-2; d_gene: .; abundance: .; CDR3aa: CASSRRYSSHYGYTF; CDR3nt: TGTGCCAGCAGCCGAAGATACAGTTCTCACTATGGCTACACCTTC
v_gene: TRBV7-3; j_gene: TRBJ2-5; d_gene: .; abundance: .; CDR3aa: CASSPTGLQETQYF; CDR3nt: TGTGCCAGCAGCCCGACTGGATTACAAGAGACCCAGTACTTC
v_gene: TRBV4-3; j_gene: TRBJ2-1; d_gene: TRBD2; abundance: .; CDR3aa: CASSQVFRGGKYNEQFF; CDR3nt: TGCGCCAGCAGCCAAGTTTTTCGGGGGGGGAAATACAATGAGCAGTTCTTC